This TCR beta chain appears in the sequencing data of a study of regulatory T cells in long-lasting Graves disease (dated by TCRdb to 2020 to 2023). The study in broad terms: Persistent Graves' disease was defined as persistently positive TSH receptor autoantibodies together with antithyroid drug treatment for over 5 years. On average, persistent Graves' disease patients in the clinical cohort had been on antithyroid drugs for around ten years. Persistent Graves' disease patients were compared with newly diagnosed Graves' disease patients by peripheral blood TCR sequencing and RNA sequencing. A total of around 35 samples underwent TCR sequencing: about 13 from persistent and about 20 from newly diagnosed Graves' disease patients. The study was conducted in China and was registered as a clinical trial.

V is cut by 4 bases and J by 3 bases, and the space between the germline ends is 15 bases. The cysteine opens and the phenylalanine closes a CDR3 of 16 amino acids. The sequence is cut down to CDR3 DNA, 48 bases in frame from base 1. Looking up the germline V gene (reference sequence) yields CDR1 SEHNR and CDR2 FQNEAQ. General conclusions and limits of the study: Preferential use of TRBV28, TRBJ1-2 and TRBJ2-5 was observed in persistent disease, whereas TRBV20-1 and TRBJ2-1 were favored in newly diagnosed disease. Sequencing and analysis were restricted to the TCR beta chain. A larger number of public clonotypes was shared among persistent patients (around 2,700) than among newly diagnosed patients (around 890). Lower TCR Shannon entropy and fewer highly expanded clones were observed in persistent Graves' disease patients than in newly diagnosed patients, which suggested clonal expansion. Because the primary lesion, thyroid tissue, could not be accessed, the study looked at peripheral blood alone. The small sample size was acknowledged by the authors as a limitation that may reduce accuracy.

Notes on this clonotype: Its antigen is still unknown. Base-call qualities are not available, and no considerably larger clone is one nucleotide away.

The label giving this sample's time point can be read as: persistent/refractory GD, antithyroid drugs over 5 years with positive TRAb. For both TCR sequencing and RNA sequencing, RNA was extracted from PBMCs in TRIzol. Graves' disease was diagnosed according to American Thyroid Association guidelines. Patients for the study were recruited at an endocrinology department in Xi'an, China. Each patient gave about 9.1 milliliters of peripheral blood, collected in an EDTA anticoagulant tube. Ficoll Paque Plus density gradient separation was used to isolate PBMCs, and no further T cell sorting was done. An Agilent 2100 Bioanalyzer and agarose gel were used to check RNA quality, and a NanoDrop 2000 was used to measure RNA concentration. Library preparation employed multiplex PCR. The instrument was an Illumina HiSeq 4000. TCR beta libraries were built with iRepertoire HTBI primers and Arm-PCR amplification of CDR3 regions. Before sequencing, the PCR products underwent gel purification. The authors' pipeline ran thus. Gene usage analysis of CDR3 amino acid clonotypes relied on the approximately 60 TRBV and 14 TRBJ segments identified across samples. COPE and FqMerger were used to merge filtered high-quality paired reads into contigs. BLAST was used to align contigs to IMGT TRBV, TRBD and TRBJ reference genes, with CDR3 defined following IMGT. Any clonotype with a frequency above 0.1% was classified as a highly expanded clone. Shannon entropy served as the measure of repertoire diversity, while the Gini coefficient captured V-J evenness. Clonotypes shared by more than one individual were considered public. TCRdb redid the processing of the public reads, applying fastp at Q25 and MiXCR, and retained in-frame beta chains. Rows merge per CDR3 protein into single entries with the most common DNA and genes. V and J calls and clone size were set by TCRdb, not the authors. The table for this sample lists about 310,000 distinct CDR3 sequences; approximately 20% of them were counted only once. Of the sample, roughly three fifths falls within the top ten clones.

The specimen comprised peripheral blood mononuclear cells (PBMCs), sampled when the disease was refractory, from a patient treated with antithyroid drugs. The sequence links TRBV7-9 to TRBJ1-4, with TRBD1 perhaps the D gene, on 6 matching bases. This sequence originates from a female donor with Graves disease. The sequenced DNA is TGTGCCAGCAGCTCCCAGTGGGGGGGCCCTAATGAAAAACTGTTTTTT. Its translation is CASSSQWGGPNEKLFF.